The source of this T cell receptor beta chain is a study of T cell responses to AZD1222 COVID-19 vaccine. General observations from the study: Unmutated variant regions reportedly attract nearly half of all spike-specific TCRs. Females made up more of the donors, who were largely white British, and clonal diversity may have come out too low.

The assay was immunoSEQ multiplex PCR, and TCRdb's table has in-frame clones only and misses some. This repertoire includes over 140,000 clones. The V segment lost 3 bases and the J segment 6 bases; nucleotides outside the gene matches: 3. Germline CDR1 and CDR2: SGDLS and YYNGEE. This CDR3 region has 13 residues. Concerning this clone itself: The antigen is unknown.

The J gene is TRBJ2-5, the V gene TRBV9; TRBD2 matches 9 bases. The source material was peripheral blood. This clonotype was obtained from an adult in good health. The CDR3 DNA follows: TGTGCCAGCAGCGCAGCTAGCGGGAAGACCCAGTACTTC. This encodes CASSAASGKTQYF.